One sample yielded the 22 T cell receptor beta chains listed below, sequenced in a study of blood T cell repertoires in COVID-19. The data were produced by immunoSEQ multiplex PCR, yet TCRdb's version contains in-frame clones alone and is incomplete. The table shows 85,000 to 110,000 clones, with about 90% occurring only once. The sequencing sample was made of peripheral blood. These receptors were taken from a human donor in a cohort sampled during active COVID-19.

The chain recombines TRBV11-3 with TRBJ1-1; no clear D. The V and J ends lost 3 bases and 1 base respectively, with 6 bases between them. The CDR3 is 13 residues long. From germline, CDR1 is SGHNT and CDR2 YENEEA. The CDR3 nucleotides are TGTGCCAGCAGCTTCGCGAAGAACACTGAAGCTTTCTTT. Translation: CASSFAKNTEAFF.

This chain connects TRBV28 to TRBJ2-3; TRBD1 might be the D (7 bases). The CDR3 length is 12 residues. V was shortened by 8 bases and J by 7 bases, with 13 bases between the two germline ends. The germline CDR1 and CDR2 sequences are MDHEN and SYDVKM. The CDR3 spells CASGQGGHTQYF. The CDR3 DNA follows: TGTGCCAGCGGCCAGGGGGGCCATACGCAGTATTTT.

J is TRBJ2-3 and V is TRBV7-8; weak D call: TRBD1 (6 bases). Germline-derived CDR1 and CDR2 are SGHVS and FQNEAQ. Trimming shortened V by 5 bases and J by 11 bases, and 17 bases separated the two germline ends. The CDR3 runs 13 residues. CDR3 sequence: CASSRVLQGGQYF. The CDR3 DNA reads as TGTGCCAGCAGCCGAGTATTACAGGGTGGGCAGTATTTT.

The V gene is TRBV7-2, the J gene TRBJ2-2; 9 bases align to TRBD2. Germline CDR1 SGHTA, CDR2 FQGNSA. There are 15 residues in the CDR3. Unmatched junction bases numbered 5, after V lost 8 bases and J lost 1 base. CDR3 nucleotide sequence: TGTGCCAGCGGGCTACTAGCGGGGAACACCGGGGAGCTGTTTTTT. This codes for CASGLLAGNTGELFF.

This chain connects TRBV29-1 to TRBJ2-5; 11 nucleotides line up with TRBD2. The CDR3 spans 14 residues. The ends lost 6 bases at V and 0 bases at J; junction bases unmatched: 3. CDR1 and CDR2 (germline): SQVTM, ANQGSEA. DNA for the CDR3: TGCAGCGTCCTTAGCGGGGGGGACCAAGAGACCCAGTACTTC. Encoded protein: CSVLSGGDQETQYF.

V usage is TRBV6-5 and J usage is TRBJ1-5; no reliable D call. The germline CDR1 and CDR2 sequences are MNHEY and SVGAGI. V was shortened by 4 bases and J by 0 bases, with 7 bases between the two germline ends. The CDR3 sequence is 14 residues long. The CDR3 region is CASSSVYSNQPQHF. The CDR3 bases are TGTGCCAGCAGTTCCGTGTATAGCAATCAGCCCCAGCATTTT.

J is TRBJ2-1 and V is TRBV4-1; D is uncertain. Germline-derived CDR1 and CDR2 are MGHRA and YSYEKL. The V and J ends lost 7 bases and 4 bases respectively, with 8 bases between them. The CDR3 has 12 amino acids. The CDR3 reads CASNGWYNEQFF. CDR3 coding DNA: TGCGCCAGCAATGGCTGGTACAATGAGCAGTTCTTC.

The chain uses TRBV28 and TRBJ2-5, with TRBD2 identical over 9 bases. J lost 1 base, V lost 5 bases, and 2 bases had no gene match. Germline CDR1 is MDHEN and CDR2 is SYDVKM. This CDR3 comprises 14 residues. CDR3 region: CASSTTSGQETQYF. The DNA of the CDR3 is TGTGCCAGCAGTACGACTAGCGGCCAAGAGACCCAGTACTTC. The entire variable domain, with the rest obtained from reference TRBV28 and TRBJ2-5, is as follows: DVKVTQSSRYLVKRTGEKVFLECVQDMDHENMFWYRQDPGLGLRLIYFSYDVKMKEKGDIPEGYSVSREKKERFSLILESASTNQTSMYLCASSTTSGQETQYFGPGTRLLVL.

The rearrangement uses TRBV3-1 (or the pseudogene TRBV3-2) and TRBJ1-3; TRBD1 is a possible D gene (5 bases). V lost 1 base, J lost 3 bases, and 13 bases lay in between. The germline gives CDR1 LGHDT, CDR2 YNNKEL (reference sequence). This CDR3 has 16 residues. This CDR3 is CASSQGGRPLGNTIYF. The CDR3 coding sequence is TGTGCCAGCAGCCAAGGGGGCCGACCTCTTGGAAACACCATATATTTT.

This clone was counted once. The V call is TRBV5-1, the J call TRBJ2-7, with D possibly matching TRBD1 (8 bases). With 0 bases removed from V and 7 bases from J, the gap between germline ends came to 14 bases. CDR1 and CDR2 (germline): SGHRS, YFSETQ. The CDR3 spans 14 residues. DNA for the CDR3: TGCGCCAGCAGCTTGGACAGGGGGGGCTGGGAGCAGTACTTC. It translates to CASSLDRGGWEQYF.

V and J are TRBV11-2 and TRBJ1-2; TRBD1 matches 7 bases. CDR3 length: 13 residues. Germline V gene data show CDR1 as SGHAT and CDR2 as FQNNGV. J lost 8 bases, V lost 3 bases, and 6 bases had no gene match. CDR3 in amino acids: CASSLTGPAGYTF. CDR3 DNA sequence: TGTGCCAGCAGCTTGACAGGGCCGGCGGGCTACACCTTC.

DNA for the CDR3: TGTGCCAGCAGTTACCAACAGACAGATACGCAGTATTTT. This gives the protein CASSYQQTDTQYF. The J gene is TRBJ2-3, the V gene TRBV6-5; D gene ambiguous. Per the germline V gene, CDR1 is MNHEY and CDR2 is SVGAGI. With 2 bases removed from V and 3 bases from J, the gap between germline ends came to 6 bases. The CDR3 runs to 13 residues.

The chain is built from TRBV2 and TRBJ2-2; a weak D match, TRBD2 (5 bases). The CDR3 totals 14 residues. V was clipped by 4 bases and J by 0 bases, with 6 bases between them. Germline values: CDR1 SNHLY, CDR2 FYNNEI. Written as DNA, the CDR3 is TGTGCCAGCAGTGTCGGGACGAACACCGGGGAGCTGTTTTTT. Residues: CASSVGTNTGELFF.

This clone was found once. This rearrangement joins TRBV19 to TRBJ2-1; no definite D call. V was shortened by 1 base and J by 8 bases, with 9 bases between the two germline ends. CDR1 LNHDA and CDR2 SQIVND come from the germline V gene (reference sequence). CDR3 length: 13 amino acids. This CDR3 reads CASSIGFGDEQFF. CDR3 sequence (DNA): TGTGCCAGTAGTATAGGGTTTGGAGATGAGCAGTTCTTC. Drawing the rest from reference TRBV19 and TRBJ2-1, the complete variable domain is DGGITQSPKYLFRKEGQNVTLSCEQNLNHDAMYWYRQDPGQGLRLIYYSQIVNDFQKGDIAEGYSVSREKKESFPLTVTSAQKNPTAFYLCASSIGFGDEQFFGPGTRLTVL.

The V gene is TRBV7-6, the J gene TRBJ2-2, with 8 bases identical to TRBD1. V was pared by 3 bases and J by 2 bases, with 2 bases of the junction left unmatched. The length of the CDR3 is 15 residues. Germline V gene data show CDR1 as SGHVS and CDR2 as FNYEAQ. CDR3: CASSFGTGNTGELFF. The CDR3 DNA is TGTGCCAGCAGCTTTGGGACAGGAAACACCGGGGAGCTGTTTTTT.

This rearrangement joins TRBV3-1 (or the pseudogene TRBV3-2) to TRBJ2-2, with D uncertain. CDR3 length equals 15 residues. V was cut by 0 bases and J by 2 bases, with 7 bases left in between. The germline V gene encodes CDR1 LGHDT and CDR2 YNNKEL (reference sequence). CDR3 nucleotide sequence: TGTGCCAGCAGCCAAGAGGTTAGCAACACCGGGGAGCTGTTTTTT. Amino acids: CASSQEVSNTGELFF.

The chain uses TRBV4-1 and TRBJ1-1; perhaps TRBD1 as D (5 bases). CDR1 is MGHRA, CDR2 YSYEKL, per germline. Trimming cost V 3 bases and J 1 base, with 6 bases left between them. The CDR3 is made up of 13 amino acids. CDR3 in amino acids: CASSQDKNTEAFF. CDR3 nucleotide sequence: TGCGCCAGCAGCCAGGACAAGAACACTGAAGCTTTCTTT.

The chain carries TRBV28 and TRBJ2-5; 10 bases agree with TRBD2. There are 15 residues in the CDR3. Germline CDR1 is MDHEN and CDR2 is SYDVKM. The J segment lost 2 bases and the V segment lost 6 bases, leaving 6 bases of the junction unmatched. CDR3: CASSHRTSGQETQYF. The CDR3 coding sequence is TGTGCCAGCAGCCACAGGACTAGCGGTCAAGAGACCCAGTACTTC.

The chain carries TRBV19 and TRBJ2-3; possible D gene TRBD2, 5 bases. The CDR3 covers 13 residues. Trimming left V 6 bases short and J 3 bases short, with 10 bases between. Per the germline V gene, CDR1 is LNHDA and CDR2 is SQIVND (reference sequence). The CDR3 region is CASSSTRTDTQYF. As DNA, the CDR3 is TGTGCCAGTAGCAGCACTAGGACAGATACGCAGTATTTT.

This clone was picked up one time. The rearrangement uses TRBV4-1 and TRBJ2-7; TRBD1 is a possible D gene (7 bases). Germline V gene lookup returns CDR1 MGHRA and CDR2 YSYEKL. Trimming shortened V by 0 bases and J by 6 bases, and 15 bases separated the two germline ends. The CDR3 has 15 amino acids. The CDR3 DNA follows: TGCGCCAGCAGCCAAGATGTGGCAGGGGGGCTCGAGCAGTACTTC. This codes for CASSQDVAGGLEQYF.

This chain joins TRBV19 and TRBJ1-1, with TRBD1 identical over 8 bases. The CDR3 totals 15 residues. V dropped 2 bases and J dropped 5; count of bases not matched to a gene: 7. Germline CDR1 and CDR2: LNHDA and SQIVND (reference sequence). CDR3 region: CASSIRTGISTEAFF. CDR3 DNA: TGTGCCAGTAGTATACGGACAGGGATAAGTACTGAAGCTTTCTTT.

This clone was observed a handful of times. The chain recombines TRBV5-1 with TRBJ1-1; 10 nucleotides match TRBD1. The CDR3 is 15 amino acids. The V segment lost 0 bases and the J segment 5 bases; nucleotides outside the gene matches: 4. From germline, CDR1 is SGHRS and CDR2 YFSETQ. For the CDR3, the DNA is TGCGCCAGCAGCTTGGTCCCGGACAGGGGGACTGAAGCTTTCTTT. Translated: CASSLVPDRGTEAFF.